One and the same sample provided the 5 T cell receptor beta chains below, sequenced in a study of blood T cell repertoires in COVID-19 (dated by TCRdb to the early 2020s). The library was obtained by the immunoSEQ multiplex PCR assay. TCRdb mirrors the immuneACCESS table, restricted to in-frame sequences. Some clones are absent from its copies; in checked studies, under half trace to an unresolved V gene, and the reason for the others is unknown. The sample table holds about 360,000 clones, of which over 75% were seen once. The ten biggest clones cover 1% to 1.5% of the sample. Specimen: PBMCs or T cells enriched from blood (not recorded which). The receptor source for this set is a man aged 25 to 40 who had recovered from COVID-19.

V usage is TRBV12-5 and J usage is TRBJ1-5; possibly TRBD1 for D (6 bases). This CDR3 has 15 residues. Trimming removed 1 base at V and 11 bases at J, with 18 bases between. CDR1 LGHNT and CDR2 FRNRAP come from the germline V gene. This CDR3 reads CASGLGDKPPGTQHF. The CDR3 DNA sequence: TGTGCTAGTGGTTTGGGGGACAAGCCCCCAGGGACCCAGCATTTT.

The chain is built from TRBV19 and TRBJ2-3; TRBD2 aligns across 8 bases. J was trimmed by 3 bases and V by 6 bases; bases with no gene match: 8. Germline loops: CDR1 LNHDA, CDR2 SQIVND (reference sequence). The CDR3 covers 15 residues. The CDR3 reads CASSSLAGSTDTQYF. In DNA form, the CDR3 reads TGTGCCAGTAGCTCCTTAGCGGGGAGTACAGATACGCAGTATTTT. Drawing the rest from reference TRBV19 and TRBJ2-3, the complete variable domain is DGGITQSPKYLFRKEGQNVTLSCEQNLNHDAMYWYRQDPGQGLRLIYYSQIVNDFQKGDIAEGYSVSREKKESFPLTVTSAQKNPTAFYLCASSSLAGSTDTQYFGPGTRLTVL.

The rearrangement joins TRBV10-3 to TRBJ1-5; 9 bases match TRBD1. V lost 7 bases and J lost 3; bases outside the gene matches: 7. CDR1 ENHRY and CDR2 SYGVKD come from the germline V gene. The CDR3 has 15 residues. This CDR3 is CAIKGTGGTNQPQHF. The CDR3 DNA follows: TGTGCCATCAAGGGCACAGGGGGCACCAATCAGCCCCAGCATTTT.

J is TRBJ1-3 and V is TRBV19, with 7 bases matching TRBD1. The CDR3 has 16 residues. V dropped 4 bases and J dropped 4; count of bases not matched to a gene: 10. The V gene's germline CDR1 is LNHDA and CDR2 SQIVND (reference sequence). This chain's CDR3 is CASSTLRTGYGNTIYF. CDR3 in DNA: TGTGCCAGTAGTACCCTGCGGACAGGCTACGGAAACACCATATATTTT.

The chain links TRBV27 to TRBJ2-5; 7 bases match TRBD1. There are 13 residues in the CDR3. The V and J ends lost 5 bases and 5 bases, in that order; junction bases with no gene match: 5. Germline loops: CDR1 MNHEY, CDR2 SMNVEV (reference sequence). As DNA, the CDR3 is TGTGCCAGCAGTACTACAGGGGAGGAGACCCAGTACTTC. Its protein is CASSTTGEETQYF.